A single sample is the source of the 10 T cell receptor beta chains below, sequenced in a study of shared clonotypes between healthy human individuals. Sequencing was performed with immunoSEQ multiplex PCR; in TCRdb, only in-frame clones are kept and a portion is missing. The table has about 340,000 clones, more than 60% seen once. The specimen was memory CD4+ T cells sorted from blood. Subset given: CD45RA-negative fraction. The receptors originated from a man aged 25 to 45 in good health.

As regards this clone: This likely reflects a read error, since a far larger clone is one base away. Different DNA sequences within this sample yield the same CDR3. This chain joins TRBV28 and TRBJ1-5; TRBD1 might be the D (6 bases). CDR3 size: 13 residues. The germline V gene has CDR1 MDHEN and CDR2 SYDVKM. Trimming removed 5 bases at V and 3 bases at J, with 8 bases between. The CDR3 DNA is TGTGCCAGCAGTAGGGACAACAATCAGCCCCAGCATTTT. Amino acid sequence: CASSRDNNQPQHF. Filled out from reference TRBV28 and TRBJ1-5, the complete variable domain reads DVKVTQSSRYLVKRTGEKVFLECVQDMDHENMFWYRQDPGLGLRLIYFSYDVKMKEKGDIPEGYSVSREKKERFSLILESASTNQTSMYLCASSRDNNQPQHFGDGTRLSIL.

The chain links TRBV30 to TRBJ2-4, with D perhaps TRBD1 or TRBD2 (5 bases each). The CDR3 covers 13 residues. Trimming removed 5 bases from V and 3 bases from J, with 11 bases in between. Per the germline V gene, CDR1 is GTSNPN and CDR2 is SVGIG (reference sequence). The CDR3 spells CAWSGAGKNIQYF. The DNA of the CDR3 is TGTGCCTGGTCCGGGGCAGGCAAAAACATTCAGTACTTC.

J is TRBJ2-3 and V is TRBV29-1; 10 bases match TRBD2. CDR1 and CDR2 from the germline V gene are SQVTM and ANQGSEA. The CDR3 is made up of 12 amino acids. V gave up 7 bases and J gave up 6 bases; unmatched junction bases: 4. CDR3 in amino acids: CSGWTSGDTQYF. In DNA form, the CDR3 reads TGCAGCGGCTGGACTAGCGGCGATACGCAGTATTTT.

This clone came up a few times. V and J are TRBV5-4 and TRBJ2-7, with D unclear. The V gene's germline CDR1 is SGHNT and CDR2 YYREEE (reference sequence). This CDR3 spans 13 amino acids. The V gene lost 4 bases and the J gene lost 4 bases, with 12 bases spanning the gap. The CDR3 is CASSPRDGYEQYF. The CDR3 region has the DNA TGTGCCAGCAGCCCCCGCGATGGTTACGAGCAGTACTTC. Looking up the rest from reference TRBV5-4 and TRBJ2-7 gives the full variable domain: ETGVTQSPTHLIKTRGQQVTLRCSSQSGHNTVSWYQQALGQGPQFIFQYYREEENGRGNFPPRFSGLQFPNYSSELNVNALELDDSALYLCASSPRDGYEQYFGPGTRLTVT.

This rearrangement joins TRBV27 to TRBJ1-5, with D maybe TRBD1 (5 bases). This CDR3 has 15 residues. V shed 6 bases and J shed 2 bases, with 14 bases lying between them. The germline gives CDR1 MNHEY, CDR2 SMNVEV (reference sequence). The CDR3 sequence is CASRVGQSGNQPQHF. The CDR3 DNA sequence: TGTGCCAGCAGAGTTGGACAATCGGGCAATCAGCCCCAGCATTTT.

The chain couples TRBV19 to TRBJ2-4; 10 bases are shared with TRBD2. This CDR3 contains 16 residues. CDR1 LNHDA and CDR2 SQIVND come from the germline V gene (reference sequence). V lost 4 bases to trimming and J lost 8 bases; unmatched junction nucleotides: 11. The CDR3 coding sequence is TGTGCCAGTAGTAGCCGGACTAGCGGTATTGGAGACATTCAGTACTTC. Translated: CASSSRTSGIGDIQYF.

V usage is TRBV19 and J usage is TRBJ2-7; 9 bases match TRBD2. This CDR3 region has 19 residues. J gave up 5 bases and V 3 bases, and 20 bases lay outside the gene matches. Looked up from germline, CDR1 is LNHDA and CDR2 is SQIVND (reference sequence). The CDR3, as DNA: TGTGCCAGTAGTATGACCTCCGATTGGGGAAGCGGGAGGTTCCACGAGCAGTACTTC. Residues: CASSMTSDWGSGRFHEQYF.

The chain employs TRBV6-1 and TRBJ1-2; weak D call: TRBD1 (6 bases). Germline lookup yields CDR1 MNHNS and CDR2 SASEGT. Trimming pared 3 bases from V and 7 bases from J, leaving 15 bases between. The CDR3 consists of 14 residues. The CDR3 reads CASSEVGTSSGYTF. CDR3 nucleotide sequence: TGTGCCAGCAGTGAGGTGGGGACATCTTCTGGCTACACCTTC.

The V and J genes are TRBV10-3 and TRBJ2-7; D is perhaps TRBD1 or TRBD2 (6 bases each). CDR1 ENHRY and CDR2 SYGVKD come from the germline V gene. Deletions cut 3 bases from V and 0 bases from J, with 12 bases between. CDR3 length equals 15 residues. In DNA form, the CDR3 reads TGTGCCATCAGTGAAGGGGGACTGGCCTCCTACGAGCAGTACTTC. It translates to CAISEGGLASYEQYF.

V and J are TRBV12-5 and TRBJ2-1; TRBD2 matches 11 bases. Germline V gene data show CDR1 as LGHNT and CDR2 as FRNRAP. This CDR3 has 16 residues. V gave up 1 base and J gave up 2 bases; unmatched junction bases: 1. The DNA for the CDR3 is TGTGCTAGTGGTTTGGGACTAGCGGGACCCTACAATGAGCAGTTCTTC. Its translation: CASGLGLAGPYNEQFF.